This entry lists 32 T cell receptor beta chains sequenced from one sample in a study of immune characterization of retroperitoneal liposarcoma. A single record per CDR3 protein comes from TCRdb applying MiXCR to the PCR reads. Here the sample spans under 13,000 distinct CDR3 sequences, about a quarter being singletons. What was sequenced was tumor tissue. The receptor set was obtained from a male donor with retroperitoneal liposarcoma.

V and J are TRBV6-1 and TRBJ2-1, with D perhaps TRBD1 or TRBD2 (6 bases each). Germline-derived CDR1 and CDR2 are MNHNS and SASEGT. There are 15 residues in the CDR3. Trimming shortened V by 6 bases and J by 4 bases, and 16 bases separated the two germline ends. Here the CDR3 reads CASSGGTPRYNEQFF. In nucleotides, the CDR3 is TGTGCCAGCAGCGGCGGGACACCCCGATACAATGAGCAGTTCTTC.

This clonotype was picked up many times. The chain carries TRBV11-2 and TRBJ2-2; tentative D call: TRBD1 (5 bases). V lost 6 bases to trimming and J lost 1 base, with 6 bases between them. Germline V lookup: CDR1 SGHAT, CDR2 FQNNGV. The CDR3 consists of 13 residues. This chain's CDR3 is CASSTGNTGELFF. CDR3 nucleotide sequence: TGTGCCAGCAGTACAGGGAACACCGGGGAGCTGTTTTTT.

This clonotype was found many times. The chain links TRBV7-2 to TRBJ2-1; 14 bases fit TRBD2. Germline V gene data show CDR1 as SGHTA and CDR2 as FQGNSA. The CDR3 extends over 16 amino acids. Trimming cost V 4 bases and J 6 bases; bases outside gene matches: 5. DNA of the CDR3: TGTGCCAGCAGCTCTGGGACTAGCGGGAGACTCAATGAGCAGTTCTTC. Protein: CASSSGTSGRLNEQFF. The complete variable domain, with remaining parts taken from reference TRBV7-2 and TRBJ2-1, reads GAGVSQSPSNKVTEKGKDVELRCDPISGHTALYWYRQSLGQGLEFLIYFQGNSAPDKSGLPSDRFSAERTGGSVSTLTIQRTQQEDSAVYLCASSSGTSGRLNEQFFGPGTRLTVL.

The V call is TRBV6-1, the J call TRBJ1-2; 7 positions match TRBD1. The CDR3 contains 13 residues. Looked up from germline, CDR1 is MNHNS and CDR2 is SASEGT. V shed 6 bases, J shed 7 bases, and the junction held 8 bases outside the gene matches. CDR3 DNA sequence: TGTGCCAGCAGCGCGATACAGGGGCCTGGCTACACCTTC. Translating it yields CASSAIQGPGYTF.

This clonotype was recorded many times. The chain has TRBV6-6 and TRBJ2-1; TRBD2 aligns across 14 bases. Germline V gene sequence: CDR1 MNHNY, CDR2 SVGAGI (reference sequence). The CDR3 has 17 residues. Losses at the gene ends were 2 bases for V and 4 bases for J; bases not matched to a gene: 4. The DNA for the CDR3 is TGTGCCAGCAGTTACGGGAGACTAGCGGGAGGGTACAATGAGCAGTTCTTC. This codes for CASSYGRLAGGYNEQFF.

This chain connects TRBV6-1 to TRBJ1-5; 7 bases line up with TRBD1. The germline V gene has CDR1 MNHNS and CDR2 SASEGT. V was pared by 5 bases and J by 2 bases, with 18 bases of the junction left unmatched. CDR3 size: 19 residues. The CDR3 is CASSNSGTVLKAGNQPQHF. CDR3 nucleotides: TGTGCCAGCAGTAACTCTGGGACAGTCCTGAAAGCGGGCAATCAGCCCCAGCATTTT.

In this sample, this clonotype is medium-sized. The chain carries TRBV7-2 and TRBJ2-1; TRBD2 matches at 8 bases. The DNA matches TRBJ2-7 better at its end, which makes the J call doubtful. Germline V gene data show CDR1 as SGHTA and CDR2 as FQGNSA. The CDR3 sequence is 15 residues long. The CDR3 protein is CASSLGTSTYNEQYF. CDR3 DNA: TGTGCCAGCAGCTTAGGGACTAGCACCTACAATGAGCAGTACTTC.

This clonotype was counted at least ten times. The chain recombines TRBV12-3 or TRBV12-4 with TRBJ2-4; D may match TRBD1 or TRBD2 (6 bases each). The J call is uncertain, as TRBJ2-7 better fits the DNA end. The CDR3 contains 15 residues. The CDR3, as DNA: TGTGCCAGCAGCGAAGGCGAGGGGGGCTCCTACGAGCAGTACTTC. It codes for CASSEGEGGSYEQYF.

The gene calls are TRBV27 and TRBJ2-3; no clear D gene. V was pared by 6 bases and J by 0 bases, with 4 bases between. The CDR3 is 12 residues long. Germline CDR1 reads MNHEY; CDR2 reads SMNVEV (reference sequence). The CDR3 here is CASRSSTDTQYF. CDR3 sequence (DNA): TGTGCCAGCAGGTCTAGCACAGATACGCAGTATTTT.

This clonotype has a count of ten or more. The chain recombines TRBV6-1 with TRBJ2-1; 10 bases align to TRBD2. The closer fit of TRBJ2-7 to the DNA end suggests the J call may be wrong. The CDR3 totals 17 residues. Germline V gene sequence: CDR1 MNHNS, CDR2 SASEGT. The DNA for the CDR3 is TGTGCCAGCAGTTTTGGGACTAGCGTGAGCTCCTACAATGAGCAGTACTTC. Protein sequence: CASSFGTSVSSYNEQYF.

This clonotype has just a few counts. In DNA form, the CDR3 reads TGTGCCAGCAGCCTAAGGGACGGTTACAATGAGCAGTACTTC. Amino acids: CASSLRDGYNEQYF. V and J are TRBV5-4 and TRBJ2-1; D might be TRBD1 or TRBD2, each matching 5 bases. The assigned J gene may be wrong: the sequence end matches TRBJ2-7 better. This CDR3 is 14 amino acids long. Germline V gene lookup returns CDR1 SGHNT and CDR2 YYREEE (reference sequence).

Judged by abundance, this clonotype is medium-sized. The chain couples TRBV7-2 to TRBJ1-4; possibly TRBD1 for D (6 bases). The V end was cut by 5 bases, the J end by 7 bases, with 17 bases between. The CDR3 has 15 amino acids. Germline-derived CDR1 and CDR2 are SGHTA and FQGNSA. Here the CDR3 DNA reads TGTGCCAGCAGCACGATGACAGGTTTGGGTGAAAAACTGTTTTTT. It is translated as CASSTMTGLGEKLFF.

This clonotype was picked up a small number of times. The chain combines TRBV10-1 with TRBJ2-5; 8 bases match TRBD1. After removal of 0 bases from V and 11 bases from J, the junction contained 14 bases not matched to a gene. The CDR3 is 16 residues long. CDR1 is WNHNN and CDR2 is SYGVQD in the germline V gene (reference sequence). CDR3 region: CASSESDFRGQGEQYF. The CDR3 DNA reads TGCGCCAGCAGTGAGTCGGATTTCAGGGGGCAAGGTGAGCAGTACTTC.

The table lists this clonotype with a count of one. The chain uses TRBV4-1 and TRBJ1-2; D is unresolved. In germline, CDR1 is MGHRA, CDR2 YSYEKL. V gave up 0 bases and J gave up 5 bases, with 7 bases separating them. The CDR3 is 13 amino acids. CDR3 residues: CASSQDMEYGYTF. CDR3 bases: TGCGCCAGCAGCCAAGACATGGAGTATGGCTACACCTTC.

The chain has TRBV6-1 and TRBJ2-1; 7 nucleotides agree with TRBD1. The tail of the sequence fits TRBJ2-7 better, so the J call may be wrong. CDR1 is MNHNS, CDR2 SASEGT, per germline. This CDR3 is 15 amino acids long. CDR3 sequence reads: CASSPRDSRSNEQYF. The CDR3 nucleotides read TGTGCCAGCAGTCCCCGGGACAGTCGATCCAATGAGCAGTACTTC.

This chain links TRBV6-1 with TRBJ2-1, with 15 bases lining up with TRBD2. The J call is uncertain, as TRBJ2-7 better fits the DNA end. Germline V gene sequence: CDR1 MNHNS, CDR2 SASEGT. There are 16 residues in the CDR3. The CDR3 reads CASSERTSGGAGEQYF. CDR3 DNA sequence: TGTGCCAGCAGTGAAAGGACTAGCGGGGGGGCCGGGGAGCAGTACTTC.

Ten or more counts support this clonotype. The junction does not match germline at one end; this may be a read error. The CDR3 reads CASSLDGQETQFF. The CDR3 DNA reads TGTGCTAGCAGTCTGGACGGACAAGAGACCCAGTTCTTC. V gene TRBV7-7 combines with J gene TRBJ2-1; TRBD1 is a possible D gene (5 bases). Germline CDR1 SSHAT, CDR2 FNYEAQ (reference sequence). There are 13 residues in the CDR3.

This clonotype was found a few times. The rearrangement uses TRBV7-6 and TRBJ2-5, with 7 positions matching TRBD2. TRBJ2-1 matches the DNA end more closely, so the J call is doubtful. The CDR3 length is 13 residues. Germline assignment: CDR1 SGHVS and CDR2 FNYEAQ. The CDR3 protein is CASSPTPGGKQFF. CDR3 nucleotide sequence: TGTGCCAGCAGCCCTACACCGGGGGGTAAGCAGTTCTTC.

This clonotype showed up just a few times. The chain joins TRBV12-3 or TRBV12-4 to TRBJ2-3; TRBD2 aligns across 9 bases. CDR3 length: 19 residues. V lost 3 bases, J lost 1 base, and 14 bases stayed unmatched. Here the CDR3 reads CASSFGLAIFKPGTDTQYF. CDR3 nucleotide sequence: TGTGCCAGCAGTTTTGGACTAGCGATATTTAAACCTGGCACAGATACGCAGTATTTT.

The chain combines TRBV6-1 with TRBJ2-3, with unresolved D. Germline V gene lookup returns CDR1 MNHNS and CDR2 SASEGT. Trimming left V 8 bases short and J 2 bases short, with 11 bases between. This CDR3 comprises 13 residues. CDR3 region: CASGLEFTDTQYF. For the CDR3, the DNA is TGTGCCAGCGGTTTGGAGTTCACAGATACGCAGTATTTT.

V and J are TRBV7-4 and TRBJ2-4; the D is unclear. The J call may be mistaken, given a closer DNA end match to TRBJ2-7. Germline CDR1 SGHVT, CDR2 SQSDAQ. The CDR3 extends over 12 amino acids. The CDR3: CASSYGRDEQYF. For the CDR3, the DNA is TGTGCCAGCAGCTACGGTAGAGACGAGCAGTACTTC.

The rearrangement links TRBV6-1 to TRBJ1-6; unclear D gene. V dropped 7 bases and J dropped 7 bases, with 8 bases sitting between them. The CDR3 is 12 amino acids. Germline V gene data show CDR1 as MNHNS and CDR2 as SASEGT. CDR3 nucleotides: TGTGCCAGCAATTCATACAATTCACCCCTCCACTTT. Protein: CASNSYNSPLHF.

This clonotype was detected only a few times. The chain employs TRBV25-1 and TRBJ2-3; D not resolved. Germline V gene lookup returns CDR1 MGHDK and CDR2 SYGVNS. The germline V and J ends were trimmed by 5 bases and 2 bases, with 14 bases remaining between them. This CDR3 comprises 15 residues. The CDR3 protein is CASSLASGLTDTQYF. CDR3 DNA: TGTGCCAGCAGTTTGGCTAGTGGCCTCACAGATACGCAGTATTTT.

The sample holds many counts of this clonotype. The J gene is TRBJ2-3, the V gene TRBV6-6, with D unclear. Germline V CDR1 and CDR2: MNHNY, SVGAGI (reference sequence). The CDR3 has 17 residues. Trimming stripped 1 base from V and 0 bases from J, with 14 bases between. The CDR3 bases are TGTGCCAGCAGTTACTTCGGGCTCTTCCCTAGCACAGATACGCAGTATTTT. Its protein product is CASSYFGLFPSTDTQYF.

The CDR3 spells CASSLVGFGQPQHF. In DNA, the CDR3 is TGTGCCAGCAGCTTAGTGGGGTTCGGTCAGCCCCAGCATTTT. This rearrangement joins TRBV7-6 to TRBJ1-5; no reliable D call. V lost 1 base and J 6 bases, leaving 10 bases between the germline ends. This CDR3 spans 14 amino acids. CDR1 and CDR2 from the germline V gene are SGHVS and FNYEAQ.

This clonotype was recorded a few times. The chain carries TRBV10-1 and TRBJ2-5; tentatively, D is TRBD2 (5 bases). The germline V and J ends were trimmed by 4 bases and 11 bases, with 23 bases remaining between them. The CDR3 covers 15 residues. CDR1 is WNHNN and CDR2 is SYGVQD in the germline V gene (reference sequence). CDR3 sequence reads: CASSASEGPYNEQYF. The DNA of the CDR3 is TGCGCCAGCAGTGCCTCAGAGGGCCCCTACAATGAGCAGTACTTC.

This clonotype was recorded at least ten times. The CDR3 reads CASSTLTRKETQYF. CDR3 coding DNA: TGTGCCAGCAGCACACTGACTAGGAAGGAGACCCAGTACTTC. This chain links TRBV7-8 with TRBJ2-5; D is perhaps TRBD2 (6 bases). This CDR3 is built from 14 residues. Trimming took off 5 bases at V and 5 bases at J, with 15 bases between the two ends. In germline, CDR1 is SGHVS, CDR2 FQNEAQ.

The chain couples TRBV6-1 to TRBJ2-1; 7 bases fit TRBD2. The J call may not be correct, given that the DNA end is closer to TRBJ2-5. Per germline, CDR1 MNHNS and CDR2 SASEGT. The CDR3 loop spans 15 amino acids. In DNA form, the CDR3 reads TGTGCCAGCACCCTTGTGGCAGCCGGGGGGGAGACCCAGTACTTC. This gives the protein CASTLVAAGGETQYF.

This chain links TRBV6-1 with TRBJ2-3; D is possibly TRBD1 or TRBD2 (5 bases each). The V gene lost 7 bases and the J gene lost 2 bases, with 13 bases spanning the gap. Germline values: CDR1 MNHNS, CDR2 SASEGT. The CDR3 length is 14 residues. DNA for the CDR3: TGTGCCAGCAAGCTCAGGGACCCCACAGATACGCAGTATTTT. Translated, it gives CASKLRDPTDTQYF.

The chain uses TRBV4-1 and TRBJ2-3; D is possibly TRBD1 (5 bases). Trimming left V 4 bases short and J 2 bases short, with 13 bases between. The CDR3 has 15 amino acids. The germline V gene has CDR1 MGHRA and CDR2 YSYEKL. CDR3 sequence reads: CASSPRQFSTDTQYF. CDR3 in DNA: TGCGCCAGCAGCCCAAGACAGTTTTCCACAGATACGCAGTATTTT.

This clonotype was recorded at least ten times. V gene TRBV28 combines with J gene TRBJ2-7; D gene ambiguous. The CDR3 consists of 12 residues. Deletions cut 4 bases from V and 4 bases from J, with 8 bases between. The germline CDR1 and CDR2 sequences are MDHEN and SYDVKM. CDR3: CASSSRRYEQYF. In DNA, the CDR3 is TGTGCCAGCAGTTCCAGAAGATACGAGCAGTACTTC.

The rearrangement joins TRBV6-4 to TRBJ2-6; D is perhaps TRBD1 (7 bases). The V gene lost 3 bases and the J gene lost 0 bases, with 15 bases spanning the gap. The CDR3 length is 18 residues. Germline-derived CDR1 and CDR2 are MRHNA and SNTAGT. The CDR3 reads CASSESGDSHSGANVLTF. The CDR3 DNA reads as TGTGCCAGCAGTGAGTCGGGGGACAGCCACTCTGGGGCCAACGTCCTGACTTTC.